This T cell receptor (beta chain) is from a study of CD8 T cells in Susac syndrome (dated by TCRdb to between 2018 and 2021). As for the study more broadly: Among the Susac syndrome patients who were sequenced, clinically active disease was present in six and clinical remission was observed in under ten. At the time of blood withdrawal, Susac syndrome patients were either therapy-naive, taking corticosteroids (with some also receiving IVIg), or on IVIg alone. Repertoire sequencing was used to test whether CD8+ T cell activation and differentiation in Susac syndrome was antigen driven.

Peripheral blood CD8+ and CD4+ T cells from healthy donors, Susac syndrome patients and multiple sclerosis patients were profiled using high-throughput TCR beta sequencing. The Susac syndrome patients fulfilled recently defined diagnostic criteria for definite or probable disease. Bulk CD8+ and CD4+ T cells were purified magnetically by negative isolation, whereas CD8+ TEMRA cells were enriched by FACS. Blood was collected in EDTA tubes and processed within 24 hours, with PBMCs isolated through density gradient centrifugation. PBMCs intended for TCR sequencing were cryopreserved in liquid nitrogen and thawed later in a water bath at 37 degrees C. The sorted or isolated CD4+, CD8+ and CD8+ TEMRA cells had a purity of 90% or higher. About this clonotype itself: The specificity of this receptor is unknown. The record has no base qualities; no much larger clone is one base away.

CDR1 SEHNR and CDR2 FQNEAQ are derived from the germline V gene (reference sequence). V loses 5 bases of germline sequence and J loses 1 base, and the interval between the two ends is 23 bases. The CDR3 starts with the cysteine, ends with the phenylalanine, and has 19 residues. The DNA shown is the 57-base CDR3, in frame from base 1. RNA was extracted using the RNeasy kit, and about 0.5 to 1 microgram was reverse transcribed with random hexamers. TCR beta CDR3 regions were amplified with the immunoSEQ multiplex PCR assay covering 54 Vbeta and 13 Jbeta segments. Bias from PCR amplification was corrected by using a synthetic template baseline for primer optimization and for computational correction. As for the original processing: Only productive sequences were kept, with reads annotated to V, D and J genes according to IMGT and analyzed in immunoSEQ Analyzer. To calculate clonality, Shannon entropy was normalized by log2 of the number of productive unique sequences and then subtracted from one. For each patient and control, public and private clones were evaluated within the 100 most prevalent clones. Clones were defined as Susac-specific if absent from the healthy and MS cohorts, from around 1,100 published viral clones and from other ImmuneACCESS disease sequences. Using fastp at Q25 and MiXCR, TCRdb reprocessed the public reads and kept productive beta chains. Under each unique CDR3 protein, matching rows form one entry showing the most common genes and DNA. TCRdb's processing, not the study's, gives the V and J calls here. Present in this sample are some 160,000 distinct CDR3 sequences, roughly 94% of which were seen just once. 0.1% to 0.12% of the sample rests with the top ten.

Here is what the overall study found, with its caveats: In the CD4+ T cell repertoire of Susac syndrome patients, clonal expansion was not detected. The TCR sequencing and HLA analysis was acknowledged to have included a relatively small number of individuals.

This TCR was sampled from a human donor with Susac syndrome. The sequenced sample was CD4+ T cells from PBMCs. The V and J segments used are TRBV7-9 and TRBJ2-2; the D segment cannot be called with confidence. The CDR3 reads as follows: CASSLNLAWRDGNTGELFF. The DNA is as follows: TGTGCCAGCAGCCTAAATTTGGCCTGGCGAGACGGGAACACCGGGGAGCTGTTTTTT.